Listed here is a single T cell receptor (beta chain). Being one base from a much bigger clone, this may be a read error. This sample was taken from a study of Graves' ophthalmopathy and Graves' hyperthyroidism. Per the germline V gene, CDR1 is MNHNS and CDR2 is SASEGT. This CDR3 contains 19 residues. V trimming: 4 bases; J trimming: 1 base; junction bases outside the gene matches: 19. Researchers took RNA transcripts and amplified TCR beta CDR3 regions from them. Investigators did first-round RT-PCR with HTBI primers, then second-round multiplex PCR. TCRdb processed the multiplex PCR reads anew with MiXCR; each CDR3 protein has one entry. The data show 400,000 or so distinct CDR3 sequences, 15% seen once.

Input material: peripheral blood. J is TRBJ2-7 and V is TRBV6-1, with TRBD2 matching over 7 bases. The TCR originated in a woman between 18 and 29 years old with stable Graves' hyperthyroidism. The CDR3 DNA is TGTGCCAGCAGTGCTGTCGGACTAGGGAAATCAATCCTGTCCTACGAGCAGTACGTC. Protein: CASSAVGLGKSILSYEQYV.